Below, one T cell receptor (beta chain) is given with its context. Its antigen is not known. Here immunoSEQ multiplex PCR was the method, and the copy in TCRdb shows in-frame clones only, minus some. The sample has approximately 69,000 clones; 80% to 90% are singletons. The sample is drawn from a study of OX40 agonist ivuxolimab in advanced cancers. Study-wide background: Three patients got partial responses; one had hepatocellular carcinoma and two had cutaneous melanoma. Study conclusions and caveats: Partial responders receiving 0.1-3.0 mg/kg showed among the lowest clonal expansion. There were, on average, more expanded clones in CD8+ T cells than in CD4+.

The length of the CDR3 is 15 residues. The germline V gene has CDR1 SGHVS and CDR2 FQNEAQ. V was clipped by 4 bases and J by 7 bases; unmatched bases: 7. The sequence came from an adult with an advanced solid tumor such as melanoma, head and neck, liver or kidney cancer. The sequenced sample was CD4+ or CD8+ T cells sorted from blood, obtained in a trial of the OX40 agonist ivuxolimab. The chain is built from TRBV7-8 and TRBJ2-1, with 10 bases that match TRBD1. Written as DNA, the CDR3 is TGTGCCAGCAGCTCCAGACAGGGGGCGGGGAATGAGCAGTTCTTC. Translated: CASSSRQGAGNEQFF.